Listed below are T cell receptor beta chains from one sample, sequenced in a study of metastatic and nonmetastatic thyroid tumors. TCRdb redid the clone calls on the PCR reads using MiXCR. The sample includes tens of thousands of clones, roughly 23% of them seen just once. Material for sequencing was blood. These receptors originate from a male donor with papillary thyroid cancer or a benign thyroid nodule (not recorded which). Some clones in this sample may be carry-over from other donors' samples. CDR3s include the opening cysteine and the closing phenylalanine or tryptophan. D genes are given only for firm matches. Size is omitted from some rows. Given values are once, few, many or a class for expanded clones.

j_call d_call clone_size v_call cdr3_nt cdr3_aa
TRBJ2-7 . . TRBV7-6 TGTGCCAGCAGCCCCCAATTTGGCTACGAGCAGTACTTC CASSPQFGYEQYF
TRBJ2-7 . many TRBV2 TGTGCCAGCAGTGAAAGATCGTGGAGGGGGGGGTCCTACGAGCAGTACTTC CASSERSWRGGSYEQYF
TRBJ1-5 TRBD1 . TRBV30 TGTGCCTGGAGTGTTGCAGGGGGCCTGGGTCAGCCCCAGCATTTT CAWSVAGGLGQPQHF
TRBJ2-2 TRBD1 many TRBV7-9 TGTGCCAGCAGCTTGAGGGGACCCGGGACAGGGCTCACCGGGGAGCTGTTTTTT CASSLRGPGTGLTGELFF
TRBJ1-6 . few TRBV24-1 TGTGCCACCAGTGAGGGGAATTATTCACCCCTCCACTTT CATSEGNYSPLHF
TRBJ2-2 . many TRBV2 TGTGCCAGCAGTGAATTGCATTCCGGGGAGCTGTTTTTT CASSELHSGELFF
TRBJ2-1 . many TRBV7-9 TGTGCCAGCAGTCCACTACGGGGCTCCTACAATGAGCAGTTCTTC CASSPLRGSYNEQFF
TRBJ2-3 TRBD2 many TRBV20-1 TGCAGTGCTAGAGCCCCGTTCCAGCGGGAAGATACGCAGTATTTT CSARAPFQREDTQYF
TRBJ2-5 TRBD2 . TRBV5-1 TGCGCCAGCAGCTTTGAAAGCGGGGGCATAGGGACCCAGTACTTC CASSFESGGIGTQYF
TRBJ2-3 . few TRBV2 TGTGCCAGCAGTGTAGTTAGGGCCAGACGGATGGGGCACCCCCGGGTCGATACGCAGTATTTT CASSVVRARRMGHPRVDTQYF
TRBJ2-3 TRBD1 . TRBV6-5 TGTGCCAGCAGTTCCTCACACCGGGACAGGTGTACAGATACGCAGTATTTT CASSSSHRDRCTDTQYF
TRBJ2-7 . medium-sized TRBV11-2 TGTGCCAGCAGCTTAGTCGGGAGTAAGGCCTACGAGCAGTACTTC CASSLVGSKAYEQYF
TRBJ2-7 TRBD2 many TRBV5-1 TGCGCCAGCAGCCGGGGCGGGGCGGGAGAGGGCGAGCAGTACTTC CASSRGGAGEGEQYF
TRBJ2-1 TRBD1 . TRBV20-1 TGCAGTGCTCTAGGGACCGACAGGGTGGGCAATGAGCAGTTCTTC CSALGTDRVGNEQFF
TRBJ2-5 . many TRBV6-2/TRBV6-3 TGTGCCAGCGCGGGCCTAAAAGAGACCCAGTACTTC CASAGLKETQYF
TRBJ1-1 . many TRBV10-2 TGCGCCAGCAGTGAGAGGGGTACTGAAGCTTTCTTT CASSERGTEAFF
TRBJ1-6 . . TRBV30 TGTGCCTGGAGTGGACCCCTTAATTCACCCCTCCACTTT CAWSGPLNSPLHF
TRBJ2-7 TRBD2 . TRBV6-6 TGTGCCAGCAGTTACTCGTCGCGGGAGAACTCCTACGATCAGTACTTC CASSYSSRENSYDQYF
TRBJ2-3 . few TRBV6-1 TGTGCCAGCAGTGAAGCTGTCACAGATACGCAGTATTTT CASSEAVTDTQYF
TRBJ2-7 . few TRBV27 TGTGCCAGCAGTCCCCTAGGGAACGACCCCTACGAGAAGTACTTC CASSPLGNDPYEKYF
TRBJ1-1 . once TRBV5-1 TGCGCCAGCAGCTTGGCCCCCCCGAACACTGAAGCTTTCTTT CASSLAPPNTEAFF
TRBJ2-3 . few TRBV27 TGTGCCAGCAGTTTACACGCCGGGGCGACAGATACGCAGTATTTT CASSLHAGATDTQYF
TRBJ2-7 TRBD1 many TRBV5-1 TGCGCCAGCAAGCTAGGGGGCAGCTACGAGCAGTACTTC CASKLGGSYEQYF
TRBJ2-1 TRBD2 . TRBV10-3 TGTGCCATCAGTGGCGTAGCGGGGAAAGAGAATGAGCAGTTCTTC CAISGVAGKENEQFF
TRBJ1-1 . few TRBV6-4 TGTGCCAGCATGGAAGGGGCCCTGAACACTGAAGCTTTCTTT CASMEGALNTEAFF
TRBJ1-6 . many TRBV14 TGTGCCAGCAGCCGTAACCCCGGGCCCCGAATGAATTCACCCCTCCACTTT CASSRNPGPRMNSPLHF
TRBJ2-3 TRBD2 many TRBV28 TGTGCCAGCAGCTCCCTTCCGGGACTAGTCGGGACAGATACGCAGTATTTT CASSSLPGLVGTDTQYF
TRBJ2-2 . many TRBV12-3/TRBV12-4 TGTGCCAGCAGTTTTGACAACACCGGGGAGCTGTTTTTT CASSFDNTGELFF
TRBJ1-1 TRBD1 . TRBV20-1 TGCAGTGCTAGGCAGGGGGCGAGGGCTGAAGCTTTCTTT CSARQGARAEAFF
TRBJ2-1 TRBD2 many TRBV19 TGTGACATAGCGCGGGAGTCCTACAATGAGCAGTTCTTC CDIARESYNEQFF
TRBJ1-6 . many TRBV10-2 TGCGCCAGCAGAGACAGAGTACTGAGTTATAATTCACCCCTCCACTTT CASRDRVLSYNSPLHF
TRBJ1-2 . many TRBV19 TGTGCCAGTAGTATTAACAGTCCTAACTATGGCTACACCTTC CASSINSPNYGYTF
TRBJ2-3 . . TRBV11-3 TGTGCCAGCAGCTCCGCCCCGGGGCGTCGCGATACGCAGTATTTT CASSSAPGRRDTQYF
TRBJ1-2 . . TRBV28 TGTGCCAGCAGCTCAGGGACATCTTGGCTAGGCTACACCTTC CASSSGTSWLGYTF
TRBJ2-7 TRBD2 many TRBV27 TGTGCCAGCAGTTCCCTAGCGGGAGGGCCCTACGAGCAGTACTTC CASSSLAGGPYEQYF
TRBJ2-2 TRBD2 many TRBV7-9 TGTGCCAGCAGTCGACTAGCGGGAGACTTGCTGTTTTTT CASSRLAGDLLFF
TRBJ1-4 . few TRBV5-8 TGTGCCAGCAGCTTCAGGGGACGAAAACTGTTTTTT CASSFRGRKLFF
TRBJ2-2 . . TRBV4-1 TGCGCCAGCAGCCAAGATAGGGCAGGGCTCTTGAACACCGGGGAGCTGTTTTTT CASSQDRAGLLNTGELFF
TRBJ2-7 . . TRBV5-1 TGCGCCAGCAGCTCCCCGGGACCCGGGGGTGACTACGAGCAGTACTTC CASSSPGPGGDYEQYF
TRBJ2-1 . . TRBV30 TGTGCCTGGAGTGTAAGGGGGGATGAGCAGTTCTTC CAWSVRGDEQFF
TRBJ1-2 . medium-sized TRBV6-2/TRBV6-3 TGTGCCAGCAGTTACTCAGCAGGGATCGATCGCTATGGCTACACCTTC CASSYSAGIDRYGYTF
TRBJ2-2 . medium-sized TRBV4-1 TGCGCCAGCAGCCCAATGGGATCCGCGAACACCGGGGAGCTGTTTTTT CASSPMGSANTGELFF
TRBJ2-1 TRBD1 many TRBV6-1 TGTGCCAGCAGTACCGGGACAGGGGAAGACAATGAGCAGTTCTTC CASSTGTGEDNEQFF
TRBJ2-3 TRBD2 many TRBV4-1 TGCGCCAGCAGCCAAGGCCCCGGGACTAGTTCGGCAGATACGCAGTATTTT CASSQGPGTSSADTQYF
TRBJ1-1 . many TRBV7-9 TGTGCCAGCAGCTCCCGGAACTCCCCTGAAGCTTTCTTT CASSSRNSPEAFF
TRBJ2-1 . . TRBV19 TGTGCCAGTAGTATCATCAGAGGGGCAGGGGGGAACGGTGAGCAGTTCTTC CASSIIRGAGGNGEQFF
TRBJ2-3 . many TRBV20-1 TGCAGTGCCCGAAGTCGCGGACAGTGGCCCACAGATACGCAGTATTTT CSARSRGQWPTDTQYF